These 22 T cell receptor beta chains came from one sample sequenced in a study of beta chain features in type 1 diabetes. As every portion of the isolated RNA was reverse transcribed, the sequencing read expressed TCRB transcripts. Some clones are missing from TCRdb's copy, which holds only in-frame ones; the method was immunoSEQ multiplex PCR. The sample includes 300,000 to 400,000 clones, 10% to 15% of them seen just once. The sample was naive CD4+ T cells from blood. These receptors came from a man aged 18 to 30 in good health.

This clone was seen only a few times. This chain uses TRBV28 with TRBJ2-7; 7 positions agree with TRBD1. Germline CDR1 is MDHEN and CDR2 is SYDVKM. The ends lost 5 bases at V and 5 bases at J; junction bases unmatched: 12. CDR3 length: 15 residues. CDR3 residues: CASSIIDRVAHEQYF. CDR3 bases: TGTGCCAGCAGTATTATAGACAGGGTGGCCCACGAGCAGTACTTC.

This sequence joins TRBV27 and TRBJ2-7; TRBD1 agrees at 9 bases. With 2 bases clipped from V and 2 bases from J, the junction kept 1 base outside the gene matches. CDR1 and CDR2 (germline): MNHEY, SMNVEV (reference sequence). CDR3 size: 14 residues. CDR3 coding DNA: TGTGCCAGCAGTTTAAGACAGGGGGCCTACGAGCAGTACTTC. As protein: CASSLRQGAYEQYF.

In its sample, this clone was seen a few times. This chain connects TRBV15 to TRBJ2-4; D gene ambiguous. The germline gives CDR1 LNHNV, CDR2 YYDKDF (reference sequence). The V gene lost 5 bases and the J gene lost 8 bases, with 10 bases spanning the gap. The CDR3 runs 12 residues. The CDR3 region has the DNA TGTGCCACCAGCGAGACATGGCACATTCAGTACTTC. This gives the protein CATSETWHIQYF.

V is TRBV18 and J is TRBJ2-7; 13 bases line up with TRBD2. V gave up 5 bases and J gave up 5 bases; unmatched junction bases: 3. Looked up from germline, CDR1 is KGHSH and CDR2 is LQKENI. This CDR3 has 14 amino acids. The CDR3 protein is CASSGLAGANEQYF. CDR3 sequence (DNA): TGTGCCAGCTCAGGACTAGCGGGAGCTAACGAGCAGTACTTC.

J is TRBJ1-1 and V is TRBV29-1; TRBD1 aligns across 8 bases. Germline V gene data show CDR1 as SQVTM and CDR2 as ANQGSEA. The CDR3 is made up of 14 amino acids. V was clipped by 3 bases and J by 5 bases; unmatched bases: 8. The CDR3 loop reads CSVDRAGGRTEAFF. DNA for the CDR3: TGCAGCGTTGATCGGGCAGGGGGCAGAACTGAAGCTTTCTTT.

The CDR3 loop reads CAWSVGSRGEKLFF. DNA of the CDR3: TGTGCCTGGAGTGTCGGAAGCAGGGGCGAAAAACTGTTTTTT. J is TRBJ1-4 and V is TRBV30, with D perhaps TRBD1 (6 bases). Trimming took off 0 bases at V and 8 bases at J, with 13 bases between the two ends. This CDR3 has 14 amino acids. CDR1 and CDR2 (germline): GTSNPN, SVGIG (reference sequence).

This clone was detected a few times. The chain carries TRBV15 and TRBJ2-5; 9 positions match TRBD2. The CDR3 is made up of 16 amino acids. After removal of 2 bases from V and 3 bases from J, the junction contained 7 bases not matched to a gene. Germline CDR1 reads LNHNV; CDR2 reads YYDKDF (reference sequence). The CDR3 spells CATSRLAGAPEETQYF. The CDR3 DNA follows: TGTGCCACCAGCAGATTAGCGGGAGCGCCTGAAGAGACCCAGTACTTC.

This clone was seen a few times. The CDR3, as DNA: TGCGCCAGCAGCCAACCTACTAGGAGCGGGGGGCCCCAAGAGACCCAGTACTTC. As protein: CASSQPTRSGGPQETQYF. The chain is built from TRBV4-1 and TRBJ2-5, with 9 bases lining up with TRBD2. Germline values: CDR1 MGHRA, CDR2 YSYEKL. V trimming: 2 bases; J trimming: 1 base; junction bases outside the gene matches: 11. The CDR3 extends over 18 amino acids.

CDR3 region: CASSMRSSYNEQFF. The CDR3 DNA is TGTGCCAGCAGTATGAGGAGCTCCTACAATGAGCAGTTCTTC. This sequence joins TRBV2 and TRBJ2-1; D not certain. Germline-derived CDR1 and CDR2 are SNHLY and FYNNEI. V shed 5 bases and J shed 0 bases, with 8 bases lying between them. There are 14 residues in the CDR3.

The chain couples TRBV11-2 to TRBJ2-3, with 13 bases lining up with TRBD2. The germline V gene encodes CDR1 SGHAT and CDR2 FQNNGV. Trimming removed 5 bases from V and 2 bases from J; junction bases left unmatched: 4. The CDR3 extends over 16 amino acids. CDR3 DNA sequence: TGTGCCAGCAGCAGAGGACTAGCGGGAGACACAGATACGCAGTATTTT. It translates to CASSRGLAGDTDTQYF.

This clone was recorded a few times. The V and J genes are TRBV30 and TRBJ1-6; D not certain. Germline-derived CDR1 and CDR2 are GTSNPN and SVGIG (reference sequence). The CDR3 is made up of 12 amino acids. The V gene lost 1 base and the J gene lost 10 bases, with 8 bases spanning the gap. In DNA form, the CDR3 reads TGTGCCTGGAGTGAAGGGAGATCACCCCTCCACTTT. Its translation is CAWSEGRSPLHF.

This chain joins TRBV18 and TRBJ2-5; no definite D call. Germline assignment: CDR1 KGHSH and CDR2 LQKENI. The CDR3 loop spans 12 amino acids. Trimming removed 6 bases at V and 2 bases at J, with 7 bases between. CDR3 DNA sequence: TGTGCCAGCTCGGGCAGGCAAGAGACCCAGTACTTC. Protein product: CASSGRQETQYF. The full variable domain, rest sourced from reference TRBV18 and TRBJ2-5, is NAGVMQNPRHLVRRRGQEARLRCSPMKGHSHVYWYRQLPEEGLKFMVYLQKENIIDESGMPKERFSAEFPKEGPSILRIQQVVRGDSAAYFCASSGRQETQYFGPGTRLLVL.

This clone has a handful of counts. The DNA for the CDR3 is TGTGCCAGCAGTTACAGCAGACTGGCTAACTATGGCTACACCTTC. As protein: CASSYSRLANYGYTF. V gene TRBV6-5 combines with J gene TRBJ1-2; D unclear. Deletions cut 2 bases from V and 0 bases from J, with 10 bases between. CDR1 is MNHEY and CDR2 is SVGAGI in the germline V gene. The CDR3 runs 15 residues.

This clone was detected a few times. The chain is built from TRBV5-1 and TRBJ1-2; TRBD1 might be the D (5 bases). The V gene lost 0 bases and the J gene lost 2 bases, with 11 bases spanning the gap. The CDR3 extends over 15 amino acids. The germline V gene has CDR1 SGHRS and CDR2 YFSETQ. CDR3 nucleotides: TGCGCCAGCAGCTTGGCACCGGGACTAAACTATGGCTACACCTTC. Translated, it gives CASSLAPGLNYGYTF.

In its sample, this clone was seen a few times. The rearrangement joins TRBV2 to TRBJ1-3; D is unclear. This CDR3 region has 14 residues. V gave up 5 bases and J gave up 5 bases, with 13 bases separating them. Per germline, CDR1 SNHLY and CDR2 FYNNEI. As DNA, the CDR3 is TGTGCCAGCAGTTCCGAGGATAATAGAAACACCATATATTTT. It encodes CASSSEDNRNTIYF.

This sequence joins TRBV12-5 and TRBJ2-2; TRBD1 aligns across 7 bases. CDR3 size: 15 residues. Trimming at V came to 0 bases and at J to 3 bases, leaving 1 base not matched to a gene. Per the germline V gene, CDR1 is LGHNT and CDR2 is FRNRAP. CDR3: CASGLVTGDTGELFF. The CDR3 DNA reads TGTGCTAGTGGTTTGGTAACAGGGGACACCGGGGAGCTGTTTTTT.

This clone has a handful of counts. In the same sample, other DNA sequences code for this CDR3. The chain joins TRBV30 to TRBJ2-7, with 10 nucleotides matching TRBD1. The CDR3 runs 15 residues. Trimming removed 3 bases from V and 2 bases from J; junction bases left unmatched: 7. Germline lookup yields CDR1 GTSNPN and CDR2 SVGIG (reference sequence). For the CDR3, the DNA is TGTGCCTGGAGCCCGGGACAGGGGATAACCTACGAGCAGTACTTC. Encoded protein: CAWSPGQGITYEQYF.

This clone turned up a few times. The DNA of the CDR3 is TGTGCCATCAAAGGGATCGGGGAAGACAATGAGCAGTTCTTC. It codes for CAIKGIGEDNEQFF. The genes are TRBV10-3 and TRBJ2-1, with D perhaps TRBD2 (5 bases). This CDR3 spans 14 amino acids. V was trimmed by 7 bases and J by 5 bases, leaving 15 bases between them. Per germline, CDR1 ENHRY and CDR2 SYGVKD.

The chain carries TRBV19 and TRBJ2-5, with D hard to call. The CDR3 consists of 11 residues. Trimming removed 5 bases from V and 5 bases from J, with 6 bases in between. Germline V gene sequence: CDR1 LNHDA, CDR2 SQIVND (reference sequence). The CDR3 sequence: CASSARETQYF. CDR3 sequence (DNA): TGTGCCAGTAGTGCTAGGGAGACCCAGTACTTC. Looking up the rest from reference TRBV19 and TRBJ2-5 gives the full variable domain: DGGITQSPKYLFRKEGQNVTLSCEQNLNHDAMYWYRQDPGQGLRLIYYSQIVNDFQKGDIAEGYSVSREKKESFPLTVTSAQKNPTAFYLCASSARETQYFGPGTRLLVL.

This clone was seen a few times. The chain has TRBV29-1 and TRBJ2-1; D is perhaps TRBD2 (5 bases). The germline CDR1 and CDR2 sequences are SQVTM and ANQGSEA. The CDR3 contains 13 residues. V was shortened by 3 bases and J by 8 bases, with 14 bases between the two germline ends. CDR3 region: CSVEDFRSYEQFF. CDR3 DNA: TGCAGCGTTGAGGACTTTCGCTCCTATGAGCAGTTCTTC.

This clone was detected a few times. The chain employs TRBV18 and TRBJ2-1, with D tentatively TRBD1 (5 bases). The CDR3 has 15 amino acids. In germline, CDR1 is KGHSH, CDR2 LQKENI. V lost 2 bases and J lost 4, with 12 bases in between. CDR3 in DNA: TGTGCCAGCTCACCAAGGGCTAGGGGTTACAATGAGCAGTTCTTC. This codes for CASSPRARGYNEQFF.

In this sample, this clone turned up a few times. The V and J genes are TRBV5-1 and TRBJ2-7; 8 bases align to TRBD1. Trimming at V came to 5 bases and at J to 2 bases, leaving 9 bases not matched to a gene. Germline CDR1 SGHRS, CDR2 YFSETQ. This CDR3 region has 15 residues. The DNA for the CDR3 is TGCGCCAGCAGGCCTACCGGGACAGGTCCCTACGAGCAGTACTTC. Its translation is CASRPTGTGPYEQYF.